The present TCR beta chain was sequenced within a study of CD4+ T cells in melanoma. Study observations and caveats: Reportedly, melanoma neoantigen-specific CD4+ T cells showed varied differentiation states.

There are 15 residues in the CDR3. CDR1 and CDR2 (germline): MGHRA, YSYEKL. V shed 1 base, J shed 3 bases, and the junction held 2 bases outside the gene matches. The repertoire was sequenced with immunoSEQ multiplex PCR; TCRdb's copy has only in-frame clones and lacks some. In the table there are 20,000 to 25,000 clones, about four fifths of which are singletons. As for this clone: Its antigen is as yet unknown.

The chain recombines TRBV4-1 with TRBJ2-3, with 9 bases identical to TRBD1. This receptor was taken from a human donor with melanoma. The sequencing input was cells from a culture (not recorded whether cultured in vitro). CDR3 DNA: TGCGCCAGCAGCCAAGGACAGGGGGTTACAGATACGCAGTATTTT. Protein product: CASSQGQGVTDTQYF.